The source of this TCR beta chain is a study of blood T cells in healthy people across ages. A sample-barcoded 5' primer and a J-beta primer mix were used in a second PCR of roughly 7 to 12 cycles. TCRdb reanalysed the 5' RACE reads using MiXCR and keeps one entry per CDR3 protein. The data hold under 750,000 distinct CDR3 sequences, with about 45% observed a single time. This clonotype has only a few counts. The germline gives CDR1 MNHNY, CDR2 SVGAGI (reference sequence). This CDR3 spans 13 amino acids. V dropped 5 bases and J dropped 5 bases, with 12 bases sitting between them. This clonotype originated in an elderly man in good health. V gene TRBV6-6 combines with J gene TRBJ2-5; D is ambiguous. Sequenced material: blood. The CDR3 sequence is CASSAGSQETQYF. DNA of the CDR3: TGTGCCAGCAGTGCCGGGTCACAGGAGACCCAGTACTTC.